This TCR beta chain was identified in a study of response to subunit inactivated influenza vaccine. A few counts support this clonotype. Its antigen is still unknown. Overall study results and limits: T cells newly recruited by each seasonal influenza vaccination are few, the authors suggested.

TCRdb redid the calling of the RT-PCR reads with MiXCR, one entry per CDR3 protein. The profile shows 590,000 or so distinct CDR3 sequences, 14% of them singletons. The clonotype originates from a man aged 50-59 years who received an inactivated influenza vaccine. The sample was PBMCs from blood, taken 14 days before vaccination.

The CDR3 protein is CASSEGTGEAFF. The CDR3 nucleotides read TGTGCCAGCAGTGAAGGGACAGGCGAAGCTTTCTTT. V and J are TRBV6-1 and TRBJ1-1, with 7 positions matching TRBD1. The CDR3 runs to 12 residues. After removal of 1 base from V and 8 bases from J, the junction contained 1 base not matched to a gene. Germline CDR1 is MNHNS and CDR2 is SASEGT.